This T cell receptor beta chain was identified in a study of blood T cells in healthy people across ages. Study as a whole: About one barcoded beta molecule per two T cells was the capture yield of template switching. The study, taken as a whole, reports: Naive T cell percentage showed a strong correlation with TCR beta diversity. Unknown donor CMV status possibly confounded expanded clonotype changes.

With a J-beta primer mix and a sample-barcoded 5' primer, a second PCR ran roughly 7 to 11 cycles. Sequencing recovered at least 2.5 million CDR3-containing paired-end reads from each sample. TCRdb fed the 5' RACE reads into MiXCR, producing one record per CDR3 protein. The sample lists about 400,000 distinct CDR3 sequences; about 49% were seen once. Turning to this clonotype: Its target is unknown.

The source material was blood. The clonotype comes from a man in his sixties in good health.

The CDR3 DNA sequence: TGTGCCAGCAGTTTAGTGGGGACAGGGTTATTTTCACCCCTCCACTTT. This translates into CASSLVGTGLFSPLHF. The gene calls are TRBV27 and TRBJ1-6; 9 bases are a match to TRBD1. Germline values: CDR1 MNHEY, CDR2 SMNVEV (reference sequence). V trimming: 2 bases; J trimming: 9 bases; junction bases outside the gene matches: 8. This CDR3 has 16 amino acids.